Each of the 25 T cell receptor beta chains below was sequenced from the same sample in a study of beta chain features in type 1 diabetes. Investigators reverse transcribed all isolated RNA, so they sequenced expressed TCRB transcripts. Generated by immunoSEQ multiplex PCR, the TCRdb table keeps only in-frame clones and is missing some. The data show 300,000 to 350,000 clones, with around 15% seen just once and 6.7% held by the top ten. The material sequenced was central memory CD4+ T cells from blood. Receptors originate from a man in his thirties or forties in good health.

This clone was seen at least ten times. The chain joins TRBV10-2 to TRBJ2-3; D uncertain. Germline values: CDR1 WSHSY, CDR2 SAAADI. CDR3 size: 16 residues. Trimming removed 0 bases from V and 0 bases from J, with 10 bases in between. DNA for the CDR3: TGCGCCAGCAGTGAGTCTCGCGCGGTTAGCACAGATACGCAGTATTTT. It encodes CASSESRAVSTDTQYF.

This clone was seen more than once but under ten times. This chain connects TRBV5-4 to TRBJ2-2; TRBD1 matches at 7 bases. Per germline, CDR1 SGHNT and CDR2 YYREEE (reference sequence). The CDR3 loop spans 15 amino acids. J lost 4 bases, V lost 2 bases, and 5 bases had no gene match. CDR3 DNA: TGTGCCAGCAGCTTCCGGACAGGCGGCACCGGGGAGCTGTTTTTT. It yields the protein CASSFRTGGTGELFF.

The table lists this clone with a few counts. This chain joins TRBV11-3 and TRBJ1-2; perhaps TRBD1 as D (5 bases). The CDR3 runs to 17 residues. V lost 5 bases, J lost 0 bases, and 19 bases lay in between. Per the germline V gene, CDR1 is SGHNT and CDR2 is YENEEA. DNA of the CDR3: TGTGCCAGCAGCAACTTAGGGGACCAAGTTACTAACTATGGCTACACCTTC. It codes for CASSNLGDQVTNYGYTF.

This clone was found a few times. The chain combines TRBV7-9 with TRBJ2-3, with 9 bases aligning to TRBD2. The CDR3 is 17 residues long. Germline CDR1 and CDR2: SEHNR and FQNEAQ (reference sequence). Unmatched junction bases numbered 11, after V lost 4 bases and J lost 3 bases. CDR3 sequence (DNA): TGTGCCAGCAGCTCCGCAAGGGGGCTAGCGGGGACAGATACGCAGTATTTT. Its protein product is CASSSARGLAGTDTQYF. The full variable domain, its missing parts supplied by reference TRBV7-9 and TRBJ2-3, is DTGVSQNPRHKITKRGQNVTFRCDPISEHNRLYWYRQTLGQGPEFLTYFQNEAQLEKSRLLSDRFSAERPKGSFSTLEIQRTEQGDSAMYLCASSSARGLAGTDTQYFGPGTRLTVL.

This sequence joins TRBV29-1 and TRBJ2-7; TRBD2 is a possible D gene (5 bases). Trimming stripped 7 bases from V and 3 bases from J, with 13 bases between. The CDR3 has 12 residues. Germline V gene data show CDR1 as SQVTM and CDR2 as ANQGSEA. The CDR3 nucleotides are TGCAGCGCTGGAGGACGGAACTACGAGCAGTACTTC. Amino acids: CSAGGRNYEQYF.

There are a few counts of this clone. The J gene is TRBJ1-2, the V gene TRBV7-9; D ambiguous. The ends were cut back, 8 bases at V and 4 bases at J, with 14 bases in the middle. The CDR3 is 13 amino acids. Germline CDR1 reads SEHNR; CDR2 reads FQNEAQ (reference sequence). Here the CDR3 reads CASAPGSTYGYTF. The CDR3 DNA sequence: TGTGCCAGCGCCCCCGGGTCGACCTATGGCTACACCTTC.

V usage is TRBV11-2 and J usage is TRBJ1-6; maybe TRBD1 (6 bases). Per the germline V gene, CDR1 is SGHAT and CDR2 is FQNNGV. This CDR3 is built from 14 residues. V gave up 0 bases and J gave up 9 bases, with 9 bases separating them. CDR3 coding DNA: TGTGCCAGCAGCTTAGAGGGGGCGGCTTCACCCCTCCACTTT. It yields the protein CASSLEGAASPLHF.

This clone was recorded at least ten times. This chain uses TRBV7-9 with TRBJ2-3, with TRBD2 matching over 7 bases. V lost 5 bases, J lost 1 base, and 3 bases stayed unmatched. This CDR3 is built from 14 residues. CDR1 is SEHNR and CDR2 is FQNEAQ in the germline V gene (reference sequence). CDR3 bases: TGTGCCAGCAGCCCCGGGAGGCGCACAGATACGCAGTATTTT. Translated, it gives CASSPGRRTDTQYF.

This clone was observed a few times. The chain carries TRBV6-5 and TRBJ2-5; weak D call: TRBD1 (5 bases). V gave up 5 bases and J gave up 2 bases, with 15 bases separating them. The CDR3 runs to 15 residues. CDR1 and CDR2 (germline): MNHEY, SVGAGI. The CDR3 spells CASSQLDKTQETQYF. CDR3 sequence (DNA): TGTGCCAGCAGTCAGCTGGACAAGACACAAGAGACCCAGTACTTC.

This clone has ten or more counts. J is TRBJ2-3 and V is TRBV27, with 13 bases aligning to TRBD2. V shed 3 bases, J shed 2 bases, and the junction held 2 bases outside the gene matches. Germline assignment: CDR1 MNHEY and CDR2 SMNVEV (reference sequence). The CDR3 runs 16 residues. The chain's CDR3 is CASSLGLAGITDTQYF. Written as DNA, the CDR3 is TGTGCCAGCAGTTTGGGACTAGCGGGAATCACAGATACGCAGTATTTT.

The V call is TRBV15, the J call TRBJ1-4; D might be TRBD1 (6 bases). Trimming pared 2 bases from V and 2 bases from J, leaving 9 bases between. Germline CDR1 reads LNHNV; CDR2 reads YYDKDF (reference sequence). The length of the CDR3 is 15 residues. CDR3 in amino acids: CATSRQGPTNEKLFF. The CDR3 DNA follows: TGTGCCACCAGCAGACAGGGGCCGACTAATGAAAAACTGTTTTTT.

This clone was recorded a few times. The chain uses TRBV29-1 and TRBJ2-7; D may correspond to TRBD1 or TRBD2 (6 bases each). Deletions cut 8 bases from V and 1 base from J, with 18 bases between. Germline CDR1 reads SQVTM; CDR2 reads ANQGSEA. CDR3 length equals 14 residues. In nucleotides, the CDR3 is TGCAGCCCTGTGGGGGGCCCGCGTTCCTACGAGCAGTACGTC. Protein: CSPVGGPRSYEQYV.

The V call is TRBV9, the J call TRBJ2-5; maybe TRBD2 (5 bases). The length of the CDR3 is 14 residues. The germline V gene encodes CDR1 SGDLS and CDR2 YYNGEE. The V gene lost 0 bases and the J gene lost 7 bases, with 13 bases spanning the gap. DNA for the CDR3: TGTGCCAGCAGCGTAGCTTGGGGTGAGGGGACCCAGTACTTC. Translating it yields CASSVAWGEGTQYF.

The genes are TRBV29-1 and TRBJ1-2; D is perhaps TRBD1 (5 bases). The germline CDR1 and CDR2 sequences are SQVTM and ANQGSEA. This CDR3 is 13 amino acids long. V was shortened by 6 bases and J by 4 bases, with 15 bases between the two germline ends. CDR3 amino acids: CSVEGQGGYGYTF. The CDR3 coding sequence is TGCAGCGTCGAGGGTCAGGGAGGCTATGGCTACACCTTC. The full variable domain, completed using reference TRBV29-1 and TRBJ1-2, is SAVISQKPSRDICQRGTSLTIQCQVDSQVTMMFWYRQQPGQSLTLIATANQGSEATYESGFVIDKFPISRPNLTFSTLTVSNMSPEDSSIYLCSVEGQGGYGYTFGSGTRLTVV.

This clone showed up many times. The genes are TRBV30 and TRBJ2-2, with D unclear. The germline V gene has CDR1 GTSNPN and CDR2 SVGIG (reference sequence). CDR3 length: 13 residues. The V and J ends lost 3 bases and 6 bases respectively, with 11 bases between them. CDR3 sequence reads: CAWRAAQAGELFF. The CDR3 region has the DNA TGTGCCTGGAGGGCGGCCCAGGCCGGGGAGCTGTTTTTT.

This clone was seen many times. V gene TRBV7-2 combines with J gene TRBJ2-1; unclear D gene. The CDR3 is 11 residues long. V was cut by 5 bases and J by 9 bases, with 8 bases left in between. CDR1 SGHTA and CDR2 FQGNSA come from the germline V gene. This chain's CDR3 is CASSPTIEQFF. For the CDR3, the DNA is TGTGCCAGCAGCCCTACGATTGAGCAGTTCTTC.

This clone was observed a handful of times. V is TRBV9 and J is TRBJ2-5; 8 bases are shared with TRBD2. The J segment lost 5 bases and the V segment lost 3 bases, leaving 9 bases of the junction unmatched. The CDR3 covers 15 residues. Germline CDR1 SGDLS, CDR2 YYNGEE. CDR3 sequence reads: CASSGGLGGYETQYF. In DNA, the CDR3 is TGTGCCAGCAGCGGGGGACTAGGCGGGTATGAGACCCAGTACTTC.

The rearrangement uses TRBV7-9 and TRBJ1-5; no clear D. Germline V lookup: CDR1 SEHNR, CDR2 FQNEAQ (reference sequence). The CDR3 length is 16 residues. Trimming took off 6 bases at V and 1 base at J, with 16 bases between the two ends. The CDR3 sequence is CASSPSTDQSNQPQHF. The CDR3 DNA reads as TGTGCCAGCAGTCCATCCACGGATCAAAGCAATCAGCCCCAGCATTTT. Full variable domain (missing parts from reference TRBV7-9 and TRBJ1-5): DTGVSQNPRHKITKRGQNVTFRCDPISEHNRLYWYRQTLGQGPEFLTYFQNEAQLEKSRLLSDRFSAERPKGSFSTLEIQRTEQGDSAMYLCASSPSTDQSNQPQHFGDGTRLSIL.

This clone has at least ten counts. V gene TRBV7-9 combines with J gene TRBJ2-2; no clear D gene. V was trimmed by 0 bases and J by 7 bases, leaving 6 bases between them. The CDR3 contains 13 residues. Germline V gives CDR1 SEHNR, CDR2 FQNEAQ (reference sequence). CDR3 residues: CASSLAGIGELFF. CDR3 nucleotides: TGTGCCAGCAGCTTAGCGGGGATCGGGGAGCTGTTTTTT.

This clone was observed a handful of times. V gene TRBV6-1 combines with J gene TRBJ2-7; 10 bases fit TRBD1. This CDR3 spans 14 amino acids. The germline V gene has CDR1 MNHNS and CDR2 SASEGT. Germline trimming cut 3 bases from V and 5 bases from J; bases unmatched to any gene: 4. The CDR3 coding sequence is TGTGCCAGCAGTGACCGGGACAGGGGTCACGAGCAGTACTTC. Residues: CASSDRDRGHEQYF.

CDR3 bases: TGTGCCAGCAGTTTTTTAAGCTCTGGGGAGACCCAGTACTTC. Its protein product is CASSFLSSGETQYF. The V call is TRBV28, the J call TRBJ2-5, with D unclear. CDR1 and CDR2 from the germline V gene are MDHEN and SYDVKM. The CDR3 is 14 amino acids. V was shortened by 3 bases and J by 5 bases, with 13 bases between the two germline ends.

The CDR3 region has the DNA TGCGCCAGCAGCTTGCAAGGACGGGAGGAGGAAGCTTTCTTT. Its protein is CASSLQGREEEAFF. The chain is built from TRBV5-1 and TRBJ1-1, with D unclear. Germline CDR1 SGHRS, CDR2 YFSETQ. With 1 base removed from V and 8 bases from J, the gap between germline ends came to 15 bases. The CDR3 length is 14 residues.

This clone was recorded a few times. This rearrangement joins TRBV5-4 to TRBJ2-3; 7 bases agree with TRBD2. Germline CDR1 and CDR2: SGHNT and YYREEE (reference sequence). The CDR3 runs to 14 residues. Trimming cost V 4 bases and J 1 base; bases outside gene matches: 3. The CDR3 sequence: CASSRTRGTDTQYF. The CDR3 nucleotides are TGTGCCAGCAGCCGGACTAGGGGCACAGATACGCAGTATTTT.

The CDR3 sequence is CASRTSGLPGTDTQYF. CDR3 sequence (DNA): TGCGCCAGCAGAACCTCCGGACTCCCGGGCACAGATACGCAGTATTTT. This chain connects TRBV5-1 to TRBJ2-3, with a tentative D call TRBD2 (5 bases). Trimming removed 5 bases at V and 1 base at J, with 17 bases between. The CDR3 loop spans 16 amino acids. Germline V gene lookup returns CDR1 SGHRS and CDR2 YFSETQ.

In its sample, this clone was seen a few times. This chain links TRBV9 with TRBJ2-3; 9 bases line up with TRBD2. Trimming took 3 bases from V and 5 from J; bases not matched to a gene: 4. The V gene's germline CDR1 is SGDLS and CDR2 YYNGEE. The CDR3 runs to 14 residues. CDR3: CASSERGVIDTQYF. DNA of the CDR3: TGTGCCAGCAGCGAGCGGGGGGTGATAGATACGCAGTATTTT.